The clone carrying this T cell receptor beta chain has only one observation. Antigen specificity is unknown. The data stem from a study of pediatric ulcerative colitis. Study findings and constraints: Ulcerative colitis patients shared more blood-rectal clones than controls.

One to two pinch biopsies were taken from the rectum during colonoscopy. CDR1 and CDR2 (germline): DFQATT, SNEGSKA (reference sequence). The CDR3 loop spans 11 amino acids. The V gene lost 0 bases and the J gene lost 9 bases, with 8 bases spanning the gap. The survey-level immunoSEQ assay was used. The assay was immunoSEQ multiplex PCR, and TCRdb's table has in-frame clones only and misses some. The table lists under 15,000 clones, approximately 71% of them singletons. Sequenced material: gut tissue. The chain links TRBV20-1 to TRBJ2-5; D is ambiguous. The receptor was isolated from a boy aged 10-17 years who was a control in a study of pediatric ulcerative colitis. CDR3 loop: CSARETAPQYF. The CDR3 nucleotides read TGCAGTGCTAGAGAAACAGCCCCCCAGTACTTC.